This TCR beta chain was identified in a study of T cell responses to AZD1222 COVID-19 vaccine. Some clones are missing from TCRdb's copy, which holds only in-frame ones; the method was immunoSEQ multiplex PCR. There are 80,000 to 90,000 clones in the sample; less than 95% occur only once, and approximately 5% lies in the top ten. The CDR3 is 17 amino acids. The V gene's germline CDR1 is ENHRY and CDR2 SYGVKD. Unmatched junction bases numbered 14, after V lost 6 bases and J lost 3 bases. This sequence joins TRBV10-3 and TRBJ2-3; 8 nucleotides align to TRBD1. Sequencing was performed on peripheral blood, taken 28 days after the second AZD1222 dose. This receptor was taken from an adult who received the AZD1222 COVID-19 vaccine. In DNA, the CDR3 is TGTGCCATCAGGGGAGGACAGGGAGGAAAAGGGACAGATACGCAGTATTTT. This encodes CAIRGGQGGKGTDTQYF.